This TCR beta chain is from a study of shared clonotypes between healthy human individuals. Study-wide findings and caveats: Rarefaction gave evidence that sorted-subset sequencing remained incomplete despite large depth.

Germline-derived CDR1 and CDR2 are WSHSY and SAAADI. This CDR3 is 14 amino acids long. V lost 6 bases to trimming and J lost 5 bases; unmatched junction nucleotides: 9. Only one count was recorded for this clone. Its target is not known. From CD4+ cells came CD45RA+ naive and CD45RA-negative memory subsets. Replicate sorted-subset PCRs were loaded with roughly 190 ng DNA, about 30,000 T cell genomes. Per the original data handling: ImmunoSEQ sequences covered only the junction and lacked quality scores; filtering therefore differed. Assay: immunoSEQ multiplex PCR; the TCRdb copy retains only in-frame clones and omits some. The V and J calls and the clone size are those of that table, but D and trimming were determined from the DNA. The sample shows over 2 million clones, around 92% of them seen only once.

This receptor was obtained from a man aged 18 to 30 in good health. Some clones in this sample may be carry-over from other donors' samples. Sequencing used naive CD4+ T cells from PBMCs. Subset noted: CD45RA+ positively selected. This chain links TRBV10-2 with TRBJ2-7, with TRBD2 matching 8 bases. CDR3 loop: CASRRTAGVHEQYF. DNA of the CDR3: TGCGCCAGCAGGAGGACAGCGGGAGTCCACGAGCAGTACTTC.